This T cell receptor (beta chain) was recorded in a study of blood T cell repertoires in COVID-19. Study summary: Sites across the United States, Italy and Spain contributed samples from acute and convalescent COVID-19. From T cells, B-cell-depleted T cells, or PBMCs came the material, which was cDNA or gDNA.

Under the authors' procedure: Nucleated cell counts were estimated from reference gene primer amplification. Repertoires were generated with immunoSEQ multiplex PCR, while TCRdb's copy carries only in-frame clones and drops some. Clone size and V and J calls were adopted from that table, with D and trimming inferred from the DNA. The sample records 150,000 to 200,000 clones, roughly 90% being singletons. Adults between about 18 and 95 years of age took part from about two dozen US areas. This CDR3 has 13 amino acids. Germline CDR1 and CDR2: SGHTA and FQGNSA. Trimming removed 5 bases at V and 6 bases at J, with 14 bases between.

The chain joins TRBV7-2 to TRBJ2-7; perhaps TRBD2 as D (6 bases). The source material was PBMCs or T cells enriched from blood (not recorded which). The TCR comes from a woman younger than 30 who had recovered from COVID-19. The CDR3 DNA reads as TGTGCCAGCAGCCCCGGGGCTAGCGTCGAGCAGTACTTC. Translation: CASSPGASVEQYF.